This T cell receptor (beta chain) is from a study of T-cell memory formation after mild COVID-19. In this sample, this clonotype turned up a few times. Germline CDR1 reads DFQATT; CDR2 reads SNEGSKA (reference sequence). This CDR3 comprises 13 residues. V dropped 6 bases and J dropped 7 bases, with 15 bases sitting between them. One entry per CDR3 protein, called by TCRdb with MiXCR from the 5' RACE reads. The table includes around 340,000 distinct CDR3 sequences, around 15% detected once. V is TRBV20-1 and J is TRBJ1-4, with TRBD1 as a possible D gene (6 bases). The sequenced material came from PBMCs or a T cell subset sorted from them (not recorded which). The clonotype comes from a man younger than 35 who had mild COVID-19 (a few samples of this study predate the infection). Cell type and time point are not known. The chain's CDR3 is CSATTGQFEKLFF. The CDR3 DNA sequence: TGCAGTGCAACGACAGGACAATTTGAAAAACTGTTTTTT.